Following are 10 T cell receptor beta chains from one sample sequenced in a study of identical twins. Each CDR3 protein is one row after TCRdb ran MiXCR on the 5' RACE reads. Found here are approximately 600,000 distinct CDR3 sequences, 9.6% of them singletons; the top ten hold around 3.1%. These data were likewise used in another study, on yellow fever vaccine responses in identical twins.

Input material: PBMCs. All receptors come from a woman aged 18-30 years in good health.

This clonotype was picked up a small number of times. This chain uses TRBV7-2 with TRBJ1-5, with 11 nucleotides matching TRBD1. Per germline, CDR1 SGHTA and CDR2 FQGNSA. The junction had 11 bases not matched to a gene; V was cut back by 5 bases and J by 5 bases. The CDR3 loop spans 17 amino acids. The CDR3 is CASSDPGQGEFYQPQHF. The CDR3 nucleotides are TGTGCCAGCAGCGATCCGGGACAGGGGGAATTTTATCAGCCCCAGCATTTT.

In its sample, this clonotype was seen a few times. The CDR3 here is CASIGDRYDTEAFF. The CDR3 nucleotides read TGTGCCAGCATCGGGGACAGGTATGACACTGAAGCTTTCTTT. This rearrangement joins TRBV28 to TRBJ1-1; 8 bases are shared with TRBD1. Germline V lookup: CDR1 MDHEN, CDR2 SYDVKM. V trimming: 7 bases; J trimming: 3 bases; junction bases outside the gene matches: 7. The CDR3 is 14 amino acids.

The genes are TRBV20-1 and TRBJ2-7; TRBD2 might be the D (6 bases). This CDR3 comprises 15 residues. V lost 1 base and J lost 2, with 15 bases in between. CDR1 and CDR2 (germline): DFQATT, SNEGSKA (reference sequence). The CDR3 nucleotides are TGCAGTGCTAGAGCCACGGGACTCCACCCCTACGAGCAGTACTTC. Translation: CSARATGLHPYEQYF.

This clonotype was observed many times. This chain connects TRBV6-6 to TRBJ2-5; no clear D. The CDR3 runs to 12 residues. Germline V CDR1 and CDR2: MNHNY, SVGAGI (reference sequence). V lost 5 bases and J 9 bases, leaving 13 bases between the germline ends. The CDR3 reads CASSITGGPQYF. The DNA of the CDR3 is TGTGCCAGCAGTATAACCGGCGGCCCCCAGTACTTC.

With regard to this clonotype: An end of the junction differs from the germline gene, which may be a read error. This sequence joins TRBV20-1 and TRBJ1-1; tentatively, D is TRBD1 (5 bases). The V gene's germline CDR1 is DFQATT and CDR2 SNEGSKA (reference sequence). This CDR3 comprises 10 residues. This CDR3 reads CSARDRGLTF. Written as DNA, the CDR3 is TGCAGTGCTAGAGATCGGGGGTTGACCTTT.

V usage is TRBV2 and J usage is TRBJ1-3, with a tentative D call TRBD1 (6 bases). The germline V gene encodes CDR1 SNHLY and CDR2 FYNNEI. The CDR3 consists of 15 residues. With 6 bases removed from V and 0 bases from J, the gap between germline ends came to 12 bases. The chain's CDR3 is CASRRQAISGNTIYF. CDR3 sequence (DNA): TGTGCCAGCAGGCGACAGGCCATCTCTGGAAACACCATATATTTT.

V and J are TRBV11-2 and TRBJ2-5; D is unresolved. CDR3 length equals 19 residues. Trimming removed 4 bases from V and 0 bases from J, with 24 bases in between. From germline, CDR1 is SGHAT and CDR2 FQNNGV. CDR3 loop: CASSSWIWDRPNYQETQYF. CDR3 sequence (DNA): TGTGCCAGCAGCTCTTGGATTTGGGATCGTCCAAATTACCAAGAGACCCAGTACTTC. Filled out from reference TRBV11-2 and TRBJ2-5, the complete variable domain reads EAGVAQSPRYKIIEKRQSVAFWCNPISGHATLYWYQQILGQGPKLLIQFQNNGVVDDSQLPKDRFSAERLKGVDSTLKIQPAKLEDSAVYLCASSSWIWDRPNYQETQYFGPGTRLLVL.

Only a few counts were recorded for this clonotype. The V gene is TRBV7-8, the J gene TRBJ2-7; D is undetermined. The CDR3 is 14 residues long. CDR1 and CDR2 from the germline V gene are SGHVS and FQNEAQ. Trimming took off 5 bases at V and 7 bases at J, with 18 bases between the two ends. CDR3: CASSLDQVLEEQYF. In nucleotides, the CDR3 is TGTGCCAGCAGCCTAGACCAGGTCCTTGAGGAGCAGTACTTC.

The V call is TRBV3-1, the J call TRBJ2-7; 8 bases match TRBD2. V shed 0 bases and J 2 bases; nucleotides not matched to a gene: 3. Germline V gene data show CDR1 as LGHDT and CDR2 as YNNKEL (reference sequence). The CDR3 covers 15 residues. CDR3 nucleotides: TGTGCCAGCAGCCAAGATCAACTAGCGGCCTACGAGCAGTACTTC. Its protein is CASSQDQLAAYEQYF.

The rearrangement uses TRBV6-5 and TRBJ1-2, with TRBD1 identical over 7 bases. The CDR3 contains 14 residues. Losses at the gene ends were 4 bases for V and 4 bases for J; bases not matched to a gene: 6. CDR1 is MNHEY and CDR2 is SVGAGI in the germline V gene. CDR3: CASSSTGRIYGYTF. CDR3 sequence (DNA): TGTGCCAGCAGTTCGACAGGGCGGATCTATGGCTACACCTTC.